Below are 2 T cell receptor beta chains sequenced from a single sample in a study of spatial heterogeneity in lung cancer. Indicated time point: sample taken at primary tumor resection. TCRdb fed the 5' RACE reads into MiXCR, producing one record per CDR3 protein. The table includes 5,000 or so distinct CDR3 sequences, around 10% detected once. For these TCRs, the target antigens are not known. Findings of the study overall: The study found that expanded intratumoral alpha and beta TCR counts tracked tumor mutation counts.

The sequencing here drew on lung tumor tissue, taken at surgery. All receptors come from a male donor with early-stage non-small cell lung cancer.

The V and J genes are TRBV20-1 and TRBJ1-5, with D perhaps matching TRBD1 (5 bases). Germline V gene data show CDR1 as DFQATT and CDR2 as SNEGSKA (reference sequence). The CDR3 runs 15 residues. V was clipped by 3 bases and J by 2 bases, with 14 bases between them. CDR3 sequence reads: CSASRGPQGNQPQHF. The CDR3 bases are TGCAGTGCTAGTAGGGGACCTCAGGGCAATCAGCCCCAGCATTTT.

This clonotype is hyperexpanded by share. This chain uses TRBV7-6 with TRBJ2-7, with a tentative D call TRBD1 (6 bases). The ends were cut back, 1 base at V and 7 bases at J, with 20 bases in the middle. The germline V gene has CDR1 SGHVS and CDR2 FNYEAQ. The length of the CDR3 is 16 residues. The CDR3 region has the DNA TGTGCCAGCAGCTTAGGGGGGCCCGTGACAGTAAATGAGCAGTACTTC. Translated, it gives CASSLGGPVTVNEQYF.